This T cell receptor beta chain was sequenced during a study of T cell responses to AZD1222 COVID-19 vaccine. Trimming removed 6 bases from V and 2 bases from J; junction bases left unmatched: 12. From germline, CDR1 is LGHDT and CDR2 YNNKEL (reference sequence). There are 17 residues in the CDR3. Libraries were prepared by immunoSEQ multiplex PCR; TCRdb keeps only in-frame clonotypes and omits some of them. The data hold tens of thousands of clones, with 65% to 80% observed a single time. Sequencing was performed on peripheral blood, taken on day 0 of MenACWY control vaccination. This chain joins TRBV3-1 (or the pseudogene TRBV3-2) and TRBJ1-2; TRBD1 aligns across 10 bases. This sequence originates from an adult in good health. The CDR3 sequence: CASRHTEPGQGNYGYTF. CDR3 nucleotides: TGTGCCAGCAGACATACAGAACCGGGACAGGGGAACTATGGCTACACCTTC.